This T cell receptor (beta chain) was recorded in a study of identical twins. General study results and limits: Whereas memory repertoires showed no such difference, abundant cord blood beta clonotypes carried fewer insertions. The presence of invariant MAIT and iNKT cells could partly confound analyses of zero-insertion sequences.

MiXCR was run by TCRdb on the 5' RACE reads, yielding one entry per CDR3 protein. Of about 890,000 distinct CDR3 sequences listed, roughly 12% are singletons. CDR3 length: 15 residues. Germline V lookup: CDR1 SGHTA, CDR2 FQGTGA. V shed 5 bases and J shed 4 bases, with 17 bases lying between them. This clonotype was observed a handful of times. Its antigen is unknown. Separately, the same data were catalogued under a study of yellow fever vaccine responses in identical twins. That report notes: The authors reported partly convergent, partly personalized vaccine responses in identical twins.

Sequencing input: PBMCs. The J gene is TRBJ1-1, the V gene TRBV7-3; D is perhaps TRBD1 (5 bases). The TCR was taken from a woman aged 18-35 years in good health. CDR3 DNA: TGTGCCAGCAGCACAAGTGGGGCGCAGGTCACTGAAGCTTTCTTT. Its protein product is CASSTSGAQVTEAFF.